The 5 T cell receptor beta chains below come from one sample, sequenced in a study of T cell changes during pregnancy in multiple sclerosis. Here immunoSEQ multiplex PCR was the method, and the copy in TCRdb shows in-frame clones only, minus some. The table records tens of thousands of clones, about 89% of them present only once. The sample here was CD8+ T cells from peripheral blood mononuclear cells, taken before pregnancy. The origin of the receptors is a female donor with multiple sclerosis, enrolled in a pregnancy study.

The rearrangement joins TRBV7-9 to TRBJ2-5, with TRBD2 matching over 9 bases. Trimming at V came to 3 bases and at J to 1 base, leaving 6 bases not matched to a gene. Looked up from germline, CDR1 is SEHNR and CDR2 is FQNEAQ (reference sequence). CDR3 length equals 16 residues. The CDR3 sequence is CASSFQREDLQETQYF. The CDR3 coding sequence is TGTGCCAGCAGCTTCCAGCGGGAGGACCTCCAAGAGACCCAGTACTTC.

The chain combines TRBV15 with TRBJ2-1; TRBD2 matches at 9 bases. CDR3 length: 15 amino acids. CDR1 is LNHNV and CDR2 is YYDKDF in the germline V gene (reference sequence). The ends lost 1 base at V and 6 bases at J; junction bases unmatched: 4. For the CDR3, the DNA is TGTGCCACCAGCAGAGCGGCGGGAGGGCCCAATGAGCAGTTCTTC. This gives the protein CATSRAAGGPNEQFF.

The chain is built from TRBV27 and TRBJ2-7; 7 nucleotides agree with TRBD1. Germline CDR1 and CDR2: MNHEY and SMNVEV (reference sequence). The CDR3 has 13 residues. Trimming removed 6 bases from V and 1 base from J; junction bases left unmatched: 3. This chain's CDR3 is CASRGQVSYEQYF. CDR3 DNA: TGTGCCAGCAGAGGACAGGTATCCTACGAGCAGTACTTC.

This clone was observed a single time. This CDR3 is CASSYFSGETQYF. CDR3 coding DNA: TGTGCCAGCAGTTACTTCTCAGGAGAGACCCAGTACTTC. The genes are TRBV6-5 and TRBJ2-5; no reliable D call. The CDR3 sequence is 13 residues long. V was cut by 1 base and J by 4 bases, with 7 bases left in between. In germline, CDR1 is MNHEY, CDR2 SVGAGI.

The V call is TRBV19, the J call TRBJ1-1, with D unresolved. Germline values: CDR1 LNHDA, CDR2 SQIVND (reference sequence). The CDR3 contains 12 residues. The V end lost 10 bases, the J end lost 1 base, and 10 bases lay between the germline ends. DNA for the CDR3: TGTGCCATAAGAGCAGGGAACACTGAAGCTTTCTTT. Its translation is CAIRAGNTEAFF. Full variable domain (remainder filled in from reference TRBV19 and TRBJ1-1): DGGITQSPKYLFRKEGQNVTLSCEQNLNHDAMYWYRQDPGQGLRLIYYSQIVNDFQKGDIAEGYSVSREKKESFPLTVTSAQKNPTAFYLCAIRAGNTEAFFGQGTRLTVV.